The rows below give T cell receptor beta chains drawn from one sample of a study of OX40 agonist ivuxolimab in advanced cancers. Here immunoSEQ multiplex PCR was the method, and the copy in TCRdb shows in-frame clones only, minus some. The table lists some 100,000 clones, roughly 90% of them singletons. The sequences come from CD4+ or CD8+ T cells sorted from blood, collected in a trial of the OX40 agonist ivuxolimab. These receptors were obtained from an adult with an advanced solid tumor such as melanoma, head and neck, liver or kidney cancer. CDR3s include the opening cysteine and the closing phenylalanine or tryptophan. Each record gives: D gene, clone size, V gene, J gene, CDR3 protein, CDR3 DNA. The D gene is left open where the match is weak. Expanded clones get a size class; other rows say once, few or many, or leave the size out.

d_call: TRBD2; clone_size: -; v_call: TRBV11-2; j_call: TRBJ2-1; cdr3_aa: CASSGLISGGAYNEQFF; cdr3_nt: TGTGCCAGCAGCGGGTTAATTAGCGGGGGGGCCTACAATGAGCAGTTCTTC
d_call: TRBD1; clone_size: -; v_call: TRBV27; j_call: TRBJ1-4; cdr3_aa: CASSLTRTGLGKLFF; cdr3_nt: TGTGCCAGCAGTTTAACCCGGACAGGTCTCGGAAAACTGTTTTTT
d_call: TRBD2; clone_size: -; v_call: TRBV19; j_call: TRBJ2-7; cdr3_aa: CASSSGGRPSEQYF; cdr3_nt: TGTGCCAGTAGCTCTGGCGGGAGGCCCTCCGAGCAGTACTTC
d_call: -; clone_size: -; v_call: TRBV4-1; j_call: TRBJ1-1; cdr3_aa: CASSQDATGPGAFF; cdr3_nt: TGCGCCAGCAGCCAAGATGCGACAGGCCCTGGAGCTTTCTTT
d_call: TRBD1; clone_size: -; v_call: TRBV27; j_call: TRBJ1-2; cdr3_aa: CASSAAGTGASGYTF; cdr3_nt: TGTGCCAGCAGTGCCGCCGGGACAGGGGCCTCTGGCTACACCTTC
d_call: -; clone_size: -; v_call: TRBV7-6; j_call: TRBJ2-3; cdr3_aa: CASSLGPSTDTQYF; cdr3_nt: TGTGCCAGCAGCTTAGGCCCCAGCACAGATACGCAGTATTTT
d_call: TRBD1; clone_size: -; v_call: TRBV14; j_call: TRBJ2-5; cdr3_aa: CASSQAGGWQETQYF; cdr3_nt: TGTGCCAGCAGCCAAGCAGGGGGCTGGCAAGAGACCCAGTACTTC
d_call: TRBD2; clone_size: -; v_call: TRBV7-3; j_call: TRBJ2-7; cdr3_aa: CASTSLLAGVYEQYF; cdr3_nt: TGTGCCAGCACCTCACTGCTAGCGGGGGTCTACGAGCAGTACTTC
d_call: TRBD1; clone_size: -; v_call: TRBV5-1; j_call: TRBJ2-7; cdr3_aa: CASSLGRGHYEQYF; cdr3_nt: TGCGCCAGCAGCTTGGGCAGGGGGCACTACGAGCAGTACTTC
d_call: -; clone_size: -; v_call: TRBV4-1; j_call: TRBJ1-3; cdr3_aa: CASSQDRLVGPGNTIYF; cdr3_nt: TGCGCCAGCAGCCAAGATAGGTTGGTAGGCCCTGGAAACACCATATATTTT
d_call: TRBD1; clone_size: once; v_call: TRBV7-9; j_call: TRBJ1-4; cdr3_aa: CASSLGTGGEKLFF; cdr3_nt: TGTGCCAGCAGCCTCGGGACAGGGGGCGAAAAACTGTTTTTT
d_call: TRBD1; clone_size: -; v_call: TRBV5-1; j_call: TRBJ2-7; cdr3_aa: CASSLGTGIAYEQYF; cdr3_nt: TGCGCCAGCAGCTTGGGGACAGGTATTGCCTACGAGCAGTACTTC
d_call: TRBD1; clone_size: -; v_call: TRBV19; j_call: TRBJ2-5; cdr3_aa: CASSIEHRGRKETQYF; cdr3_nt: TGTGCCAGTAGTATCGAACACAGGGGAAGAAAAGAGACCCAGTACTTC
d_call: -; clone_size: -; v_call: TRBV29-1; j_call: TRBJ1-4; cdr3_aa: CSVTLEAGSSEKLFF; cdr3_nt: TGCAGCGTAACCCTTGAGGCAGGGTCAAGTGAAAAACTGTTTTTT
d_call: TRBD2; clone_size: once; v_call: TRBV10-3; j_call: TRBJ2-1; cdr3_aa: CAISESSGGYNEQFF; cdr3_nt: TGTGCCATCAGTGAGTCTAGCGGGGGATACAATGAGCAGTTCTTC
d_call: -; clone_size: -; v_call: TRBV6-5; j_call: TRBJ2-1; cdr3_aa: CASRRHNNYNEQFF; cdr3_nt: TGTGCCAGCCGGAGACATAACAACTACAATGAGCAGTTCTTC
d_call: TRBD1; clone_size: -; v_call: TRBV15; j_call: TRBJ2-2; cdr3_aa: CATSRPGTGGTGELFF; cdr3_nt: TGTGCCACCAGCAGGCCTGGGACAGGGGGCACCGGGGAGCTGTTTTTT
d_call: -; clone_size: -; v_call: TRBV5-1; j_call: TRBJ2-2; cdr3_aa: CASSLRAGNTGELFF; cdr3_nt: TGCGCCAGCAGCTTGAGAGCGGGGAACACCGGGGAGCTGTTTTTT
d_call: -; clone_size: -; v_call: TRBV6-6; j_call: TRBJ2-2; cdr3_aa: CASTDQGPGELFF; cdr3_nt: TGTGCCAGCACCGACCAGGGCCCCGGGGAGCTGTTTTTT
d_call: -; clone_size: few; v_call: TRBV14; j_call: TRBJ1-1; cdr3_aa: CASSQVSVNAEAFF; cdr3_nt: TGTGCCAGCAGCCAAGTTTCAGTCAACGCTGAAGCTTTCTTT
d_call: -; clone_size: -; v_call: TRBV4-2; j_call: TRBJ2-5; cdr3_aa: CASSQGGKDFGTQETQYF; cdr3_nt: TGTGCCAGCAGCCAAGGAGGGAAAGATTTCGGGACCCAAGAGACCCAGTACTTC
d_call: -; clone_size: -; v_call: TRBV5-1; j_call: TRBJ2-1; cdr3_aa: CASSATSYEQFF; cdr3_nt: TGCGCCAGCAGCGCCACTAGCTATGAGCAGTTCTTC
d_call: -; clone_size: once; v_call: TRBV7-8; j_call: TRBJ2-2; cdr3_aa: CASSFGTGELFF; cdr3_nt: TGTGCCAGCAGCTTCGGGACCGGGGAGCTGTTTTTT
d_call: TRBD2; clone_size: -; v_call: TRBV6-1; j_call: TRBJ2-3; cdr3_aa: CASTRLAGYTDTQYF; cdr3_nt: TGTGCCAGCACCCGACTAGCGGGCTACACAGATACGCAGTATTTT
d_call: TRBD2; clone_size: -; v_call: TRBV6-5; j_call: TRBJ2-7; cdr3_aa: CASSSRTSGYEQYF; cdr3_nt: TGTGCCAGCAGTAGTCGGACTAGCGGCTACGAGCAGTACTTC
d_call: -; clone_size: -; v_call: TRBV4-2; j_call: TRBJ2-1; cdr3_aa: CASSQEGGRVSYNEQFF; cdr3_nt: TGTGCCAGCAGCCAAGAAGGGGGGAGGGTCTCCTACAATGAGCAGTTCTTC
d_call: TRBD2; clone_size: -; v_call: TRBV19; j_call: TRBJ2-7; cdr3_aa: CASSPRTSGSYEQYF; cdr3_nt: TGTGCCAGTAGTCCCCGGACTAGCGGCTCCTACGAGCAGTACTTC
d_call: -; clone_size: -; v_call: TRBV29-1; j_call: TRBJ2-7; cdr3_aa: CSVEMGSSLTGSEEQYF; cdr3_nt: TGCAGCGTTGAGATGGGGTCGAGCTTAACAGGATCCGAGGAGCAGTACTTC
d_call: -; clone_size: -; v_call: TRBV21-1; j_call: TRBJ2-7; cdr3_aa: CASSNYEGRDIRTYEQYF; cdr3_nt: TGTGCCAGCAGCAATTATGAAGGCCGGGACATCCGAACCTACGAGCAGTACTTC
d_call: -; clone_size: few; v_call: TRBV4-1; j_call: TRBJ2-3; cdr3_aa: CASSQAGGQKYF; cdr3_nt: TGCGCCAGCAGCCAAGCGGGGGGACAGAAATATTTT
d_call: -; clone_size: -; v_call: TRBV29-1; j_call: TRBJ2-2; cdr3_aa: CSVGRGTGELFF; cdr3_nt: TGCAGCGTTGGTAGGGGGACCGGGGAGCTGTTTTTT
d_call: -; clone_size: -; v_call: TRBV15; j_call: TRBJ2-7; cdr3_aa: CATSREGFEQYF; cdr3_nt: TGTGCCACCAGCAGAGAGGGGTTCGAGCAGTACTTC
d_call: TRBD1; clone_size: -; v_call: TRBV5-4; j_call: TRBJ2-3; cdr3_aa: CASSQQGGGTDTQYF; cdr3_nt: TGTGCCAGCAGTCAACAGGGGGGAGGTACAGATACGCAGTATTTT
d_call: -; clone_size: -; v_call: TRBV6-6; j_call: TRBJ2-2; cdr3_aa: CASSLAGAPGELFF; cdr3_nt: TGTGCCAGCAGTTTAGCAGGGGCACCCGGGGAGCTGTTTTTT
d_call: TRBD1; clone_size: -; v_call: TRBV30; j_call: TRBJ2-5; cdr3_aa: CASQGVSGETQYF; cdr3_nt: TGTGCTAGTCAGGGGGTCTCTGGAGAGACCCAGTACTTC
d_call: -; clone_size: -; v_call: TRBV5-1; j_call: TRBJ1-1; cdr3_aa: CASSFGSRGGANTEAFF; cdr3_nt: TGCGCCAGCAGCTTCGGGTCTCGAGGGGGAGCGAACACTGAAGCTTTCTTT
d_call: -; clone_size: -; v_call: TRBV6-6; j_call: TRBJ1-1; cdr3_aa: CASSRDHTEAFF; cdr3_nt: TGTGCCAGCAGCAGGGATCACACTGAAGCTTTCTTT
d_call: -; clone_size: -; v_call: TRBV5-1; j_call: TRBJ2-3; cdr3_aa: CASSLDLQGQLSTDTQYF; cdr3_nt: TGCGCCAGCAGCTTGGATCTCCAGGGGCAATTAAGCACAGATACGCAGTATTTT
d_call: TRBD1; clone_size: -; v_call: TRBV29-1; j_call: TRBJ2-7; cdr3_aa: CSVGQGLTYEQYF; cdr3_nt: TGCAGCGTTGGACAGGGCTTGACCTACGAGCAGTACTTC
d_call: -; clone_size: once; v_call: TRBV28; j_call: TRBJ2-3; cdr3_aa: CASSLWPTDTQYF; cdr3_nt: TGTGCCAGCAGTTTGTGGCCCACAGATACGCAGTATTTT
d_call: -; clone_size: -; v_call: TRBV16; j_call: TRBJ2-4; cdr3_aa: CASSQRITGLGKNIQYF; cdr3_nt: TGTGCCAGCAGCCAAAGGATAACAGGGTTAGGCAAAAACATTCAGTACTTC
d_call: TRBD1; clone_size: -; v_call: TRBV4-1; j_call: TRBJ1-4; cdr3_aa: CASSQVETGAMANEKLFF; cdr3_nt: TGCGCCAGCAGCCAAGTGGAGACAGGGGCGATGGCTAATGAAAAACTGTTTTTT
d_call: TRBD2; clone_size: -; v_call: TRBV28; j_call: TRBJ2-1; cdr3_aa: CASSPAGLAGKEQFF; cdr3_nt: TGTGCCAGCAGTCCTGCTGGACTAGCGGGAAAGGAGCAGTTCTTC
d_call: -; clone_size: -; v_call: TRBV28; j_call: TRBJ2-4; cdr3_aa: CASSRSHIQYF; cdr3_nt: TGTGCCAGCAGTCGGAGTCACATTCAGTACTTC
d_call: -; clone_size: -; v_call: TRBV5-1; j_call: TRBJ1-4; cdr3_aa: CASSRDAGTNEKLFF; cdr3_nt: TGCGCCAGCAGCCGGGACGCCGGGACTAATGAAAAACTGTTTTTT
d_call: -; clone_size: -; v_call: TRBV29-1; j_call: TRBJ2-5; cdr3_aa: CSVMPGVQETQYF; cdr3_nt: TGCAGCGTGATGCCCGGGGTGCAAGAGACCCAGTACTTC
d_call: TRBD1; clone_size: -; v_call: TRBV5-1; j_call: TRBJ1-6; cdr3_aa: CASSLWDRRDSNSPLHF; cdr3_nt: TGCGCCAGCAGCTTGTGGGACCGACGGGACAGCAATTCACCCCTCCACTTT
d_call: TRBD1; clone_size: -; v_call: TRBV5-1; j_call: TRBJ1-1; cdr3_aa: CASTAGTGWAAEAFF; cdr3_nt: TGCGCCAGTACCGCCGGGACAGGGTGGGCTGCTGAAGCTTTCTTT
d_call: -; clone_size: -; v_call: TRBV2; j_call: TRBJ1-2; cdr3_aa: CASLPPGTNYGYTF; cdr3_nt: TGTGCCAGCCTTCCCCCGGGGACTAACTATGGCTACACCTTC
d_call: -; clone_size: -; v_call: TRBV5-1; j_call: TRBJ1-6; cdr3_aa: CASSPDGQRTPLHF; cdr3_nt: TGCGCCAGCAGCCCGGACGGACAGAGAACACCCCTCCACTTT
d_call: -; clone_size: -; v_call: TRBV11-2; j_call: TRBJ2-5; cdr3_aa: CASSLETGATLGMPQYF; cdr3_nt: TGTGCCAGCAGCTTAGAAACGGGAGCGACCCTGGGGATGCCCCAGTACTTC
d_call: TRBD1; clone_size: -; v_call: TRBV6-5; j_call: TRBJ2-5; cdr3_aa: CASSGRDRFQETQYF; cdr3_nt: TGTGCCAGCAGTGGCCGGGACAGATTCCAAGAGACCCAGTACTTC